Included here is one TCR beta chain sequence, with context. The antigen is unknown. The data were obtained in a study of CXCR3-negative and CXCR3-positive naive CD8 T cells. Background on the study: Total TRB output reached about 135 million reads, about 1.5 +/- 0.3 million per library.

The CDR3 totals 15 residues. Germline V gene lookup returns CDR1 DFQATT and CDR2 SNEGSKA (reference sequence). Study-level results: TRB CDR3s were more hydrophobic in CXCR3-positive than in CXCR3-negative naive cells. Both naive subsets, CXCR3-negative and CXCR3-positive, displayed similar TRBV-TRBJ usage, unlike memory cells.

The TRB cDNA libraries were prepared by 5' RACE with UMI labels. After re-calling the 5' RACE reads, TCRdb lists one entry per CDR3 protein, DNA absent. The listing records over 100,000 distinct CDR3 sequences. The chain uses TRBV20-1 and TRBJ2-1; TCRdb's D call of TRBD2 is untestable without DNA. The sample consisted of naive CXCR3+ CD8+ T cells from blood. Subset meaning: CD45RO-CCR7+CD27+CD95- naive CD8+ T cells expressing CXCR3 (TNR3+). The TCR originated in a human donor in good health. Some clones in this sample may be carry-over from other donors' samples. CDR3 residues: CSATPGTSGFDEQFF.